A selection of T cell receptor beta chains follows, all from one sample in a study of vaccination effects on CD4 cells after COVID-19. TCRdb's table, derived via immunoSEQ multiplex PCR, lists solely in-frame clones and lacks some. This repertoire shows about 40,000 clones, around two thirds found once; its top ten account for 7% to 8%. Antigens for these TCRs are unknown. This sample comprised CD4+ T cells from PBMCs cultured without peptide, obtained after COVID-19 vaccination. The receptors derive from a human donor who received a COVID-19 vaccine. The CDR3 runs from the conserved cysteine through the conserved F or W. The D gene is left open where the match is weak. Clone size is stated in some rows and not others, as once, few, many or a class when expanded.

D	size	V	J	DNA	CDR3
NA	few	TRBV3-1/TRBV3-2	TRBJ1-1	TGTGCCAGCAGCCAAGCCCTTCTGAACACTGAAGCTTTCTTT	CASSQALLNTEAFF
TRBD2	NA	TRBV7-8	TRBJ2-7	TGTGCCAGCAGCTTGAGGACTAGCGGCTCCTACGAGCAGTACTTC	CASSLRTSGSYEQYF
NA	NA	TRBV2	TRBJ2-5	TGTGCCATCAAAAGCCGGGGTTTCCAAGAGACCCAGTACTTC	CAIKSRGFQETQYF
TRBD1	NA	TRBV6-1	TRBJ1-1	TGTGCCAGCAGTGAAAGGGACAGCACTGAAGCTTTCTTT	CASSERDSTEAFF
TRBD1	NA	TRBV11-3	TRBJ1-2	TGTGCCAGCAGCTTAGACCCGGCAGAGGACAGGGGGGCAGTGGGCTATGGCTACACCTTC	CASSLDPAEDRGAVGYGYTF
TRBD2	NA	TRBV3-1/TRBV3-2	TRBJ2-5	TGTGCCAGCAGCCTGACTAGCGGGAGCCACATACAAGAGACCCAGTACTTC	CASSLTSGSHIQETQYF
NA	NA	TRBV5-4	TRBJ2-2	TGTGCCAGCAGCGCTGACTGGTCCGGGGAGCTGTTTTTT	CASSADWSGELFF
NA	few	TRBV20-1	TRBJ1-4	TGCAGTGCTAGTTCTACAGACGAAAAACTGTTTTTT	CSASSTDEKLFF
NA	NA	TRBV7-8	TRBJ1-1	TGTGCCAGCAGCTTAGTGGGGTTGAACACTGAAGCTTTCTTT	CASSLVGLNTEAFF
NA	NA	TRBV3-1/TRBV3-2	TRBJ1-2	TGTGCCAGCAGCCAAGTGAGCCGTAGGCTCTATGGCTACACCTTC	CASSQVSRRLYGYTF
TRBD2	NA	TRBV6-2/TRBV6-3	TRBJ2-1	TGTGCCAGCAGTTACCCAACTAGCGGGAGCTACAATGAGCAGTTCTTC	CASSYPTSGSYNEQFF
TRBD1	NA	TRBV6-5	TRBJ1-2	TGTGCCAGCAAGAGGACAGGGAGGGACTATGGCTACACCTTC	CASKRTGRDYGYTF
TRBD1	medium-sized	TRBV6-4	TRBJ1-2	TGTGCCAGCAGTCCGGACAGGGCGGGTGGCTACACCTTC	CASSPDRAGGYTF
NA	NA	TRBV7-2	TRBJ1-2	TGTGCCAGCAGCTTAGGACCGGGGTCGGGGTATGGCTACACCTTC	CASSLGPGSGYGYTF
TRBD1	NA	TRBV7-9	TRBJ1-5	TGTGCCAGCAGCCTAACGGGACAGGGGAATCAGCCCCAGCATTTT	CASSLTGQGNQPQHF
NA	NA	TRBV19	TRBJ1-1	TGTGCCAGTAATCGGGCCAACACTGAAGCTTTCTTT	CASNRANTEAFF
TRBD2	NA	TRBV7-2	TRBJ2-3	TGTGCCAGCAGCTTAAGTTTCGCTTTCGGACTAGCGGCAGATACGCAGTATTTT	CASSLSFAFGLAADTQYF
NA	few	TRBV3-1/TRBV3-2	TRBJ1-2	TGTGCCAGCAGCCAAACGACAGCAGGCTACACCTTC	CASSQTTAGYTF
TRBD1	NA	TRBV27	TRBJ1-1	TGTGCCAGCAGTGCCCGGGACAGGGGGCCGAACACTGAAGCTTTCTTT	CASSARDRGPNTEAFF
NA	NA	TRBV5-1	TRBJ2-3	TGCGCCAGCAGCCCCAACCCACTAGTCTCGGCAGATACGCAGTATTTT	CASSPNPLVSADTQYF
NA	NA	TRBV6-2/TRBV6-3	TRBJ1-5	TGTGCCAGCAGTGGCCCCCGGGCAGTTAGCAATCAGCCCCAGCATTTT	CASSGPRAVSNQPQHF
NA	NA	TRBV6-2/TRBV6-3	TRBJ2-5	TGTGCCAGCAGTTATGGGACACGACAAGAGACCCAGTACTTC	CASSYGTRQETQYF
TRBD2	NA	TRBV19	TRBJ2-5	TGTGCCAGTAGGCAGACTAGCGGGAGAGAGACCCAGTACTTC	CASRQTSGRETQYF
TRBD1	NA	TRBV11-2	TRBJ1-2	TGTGCCAGCAGCTCGTTCCGGGACAGGGAAGGGGACCTTGGCTACACCTTC	CASSSFRDREGDLGYTF
TRBD2	NA	TRBV5-1	TRBJ2-3	TGCGCCAGCAGCCCCTTAGCGGGGGGGCCTGGAGATACGCAGTATTTT	CASSPLAGGPGDTQYF
TRBD1	NA	TRBV5-1	TRBJ1-4	TGCGCCAGCAGCTCGGCCCTAGGACAGGGGGAAAAACTGTTTTTT	CASSSALGQGEKLFF
NA	few	TRBV5-1	TRBJ2-1	TGCGCCAGCAGCTTGGGCCAGGGTCCCTACAATGAGCAGTTCTTC	CASSLGQGPYNEQFF
NA	few	TRBV6-1	TRBJ2-2	TGTGCCAGCAGTGAACACTACGGACGGGAGTCGGACACCGGGGAGCTGTTTTTT	CASSEHYGRESDTGELFF
NA	few	TRBV10-3	TRBJ1-1	TGTGCCATCAAAGGGGCAATGGAGACTGAAGCTTTCTTT	CAIKGAMETEAFF
NA	few	TRBV4-1	TRBJ2-5	TGCGCCAGCAGCCAAGCGTGGGTCCAAGAGACCCAGTACTTC	CASSQAWVQETQYF
NA	NA	TRBV2	TRBJ1-6	TGTGCCACCACAGGACAGACGAATTCACCCCTCCACTTT	CATTGQTNSPLHF
NA	once	TRBV5-6	TRBJ1-6	TGTGCCAGCAGCTTGAGCGGGGGCTCCTATAATTCACCCCTCCACTTT	CASSLSGGSYNSPLHF
NA	NA	TRBV6-1	TRBJ2-5	TGTGCCAGCAGTGAAAGGGGGTTCCAAGAGACCCAGTACTTC	CASSERGFQETQYF
NA	once	TRBV10-3	TRBJ2-1	TGTGCCATCAGTGATCCAGGGATAGTAGGAGACCCCAGCTCCTACAATGAGCAGTTCTTC	CAISDPGIVGDPSSYNEQFF
TRBD1	NA	TRBV29-1	TRBJ1-1	TGCAGCGTTGAAGCGACAGGGGCGGGAGCTGAAGCTTTCTTT	CSVEATGAGAEAFF
NA	once	TRBV27	TRBJ1-4	TGTGCCAGCAGTTCTTTGACAGACAAGCGTATTTCAGGACTGTTTTTT	CASSSLTDKRISGLFF
NA	NA	TRBV4-1	TRBJ2-7	TGCGCCAGCAGCCAAGTGAACCTTATCCAAATGGACGAGCAGTACTTC	CASSQVNLIQMDEQYF
TRBD2	once	TRBV6-4	TRBJ2-3	TGTGCCAGCAGTGAGCTAGCGGGAGCAGATACGCAGTATTTT	CASSELAGADTQYF
NA	NA	TRBV5-6	TRBJ2-2	TGTGCCAGCAGCTACCCCATTGGAGGGTTGAGAGGCGGGGAGCTGTTTTTT	CASSYPIGGLRGGELFF
TRBD1	few	TRBV4-1	TRBJ1-3	TGCGCCAGCAGCCAAGAAAGGGACAGGATCCGAACGGCAACTGGAAACACCATATATTTT	CASSQERDRIRTATGNTIYF
NA	few	TRBV10-1	TRBJ2-1	TGCGCCAGCAGTGAGTGGTCGAGCGCGGATGAGCAGTTCTTC	CASSEWSSADEQFF
NA	NA	TRBV15	TRBJ1-4	TGTGCCACCAGCAGAGATCGGAGTAGCTTTAATAATGAAAAACTGTTTTTT	CATSRDRSSFNNEKLFF
TRBD1	NA	TRBV14	TRBJ1-2	TGTGCCAGCAGCCAAAACCGGGACAGGGGGCGCTTGGGCTATGGCTACACCTTC	CASSQNRDRGRLGYGYTF
TRBD1	NA	TRBV7-9	TRBJ2-3	TGTGCCAGCAGCCCGGGACAGGGCGCAGATACGCAGTATTTT	CASSPGQGADTQYF
NA	few	TRBV6-5	TRBJ1-5	TGTGCCAGCAGGGACATTGGGTTAGCCCAGCATTTT	CASRDIGLAQHF
TRBD1	NA	TRBV18	TRBJ1-6	TGTGCCACCACTGGGACAGGGAATTCACCCCTCCACTTT	CATTGTGNSPLHF
TRBD2	NA	TRBV19	TRBJ2-3	TGTGCCAGTAGTAGAGGACTAGCAACAGATACGCAGTATTTT	CASSRGLATDTQYF
NA	few	TRBV4-1	TRBJ2-7	TGCGCCAGCAGCCAAGAAGAGGGAGGGGGGGCCTACGAGCAGTACTTC	CASSQEEGGGAYEQYF
NA	NA	TRBV6-5	TRBJ1-6	TGTGCCACCTACCGGGACCTTCTTAATTCACCCCTCCACTTT	CATYRDLLNSPLHF
TRBD2	NA	TRBV7-2	TRBJ2-1	TGTGCCAGCAGTCGGGGGGGCCGTTACAATGAGCAGTTCTTC	CASSRGGRYNEQFF
TRBD1	NA	TRBV6-5	TRBJ2-5	TGTGCCAGCAGTTACTCAAGCACACAGGGGAGAGAGACCCAGTACTTC	CASSYSSTQGRETQYF